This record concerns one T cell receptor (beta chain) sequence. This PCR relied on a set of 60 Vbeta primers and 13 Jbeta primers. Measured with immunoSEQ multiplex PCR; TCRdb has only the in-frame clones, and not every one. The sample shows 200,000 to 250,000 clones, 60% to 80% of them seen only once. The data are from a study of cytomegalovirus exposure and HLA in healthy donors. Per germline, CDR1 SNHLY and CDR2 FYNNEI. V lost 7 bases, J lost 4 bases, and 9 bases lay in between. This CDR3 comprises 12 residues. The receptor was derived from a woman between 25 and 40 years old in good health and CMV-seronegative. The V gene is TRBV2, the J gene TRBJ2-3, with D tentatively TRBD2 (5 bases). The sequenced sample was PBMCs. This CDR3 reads CASIRTADTQYF. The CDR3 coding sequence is TGTGCCAGCATCCGGACTGCAGATACGCAGTATTTT.